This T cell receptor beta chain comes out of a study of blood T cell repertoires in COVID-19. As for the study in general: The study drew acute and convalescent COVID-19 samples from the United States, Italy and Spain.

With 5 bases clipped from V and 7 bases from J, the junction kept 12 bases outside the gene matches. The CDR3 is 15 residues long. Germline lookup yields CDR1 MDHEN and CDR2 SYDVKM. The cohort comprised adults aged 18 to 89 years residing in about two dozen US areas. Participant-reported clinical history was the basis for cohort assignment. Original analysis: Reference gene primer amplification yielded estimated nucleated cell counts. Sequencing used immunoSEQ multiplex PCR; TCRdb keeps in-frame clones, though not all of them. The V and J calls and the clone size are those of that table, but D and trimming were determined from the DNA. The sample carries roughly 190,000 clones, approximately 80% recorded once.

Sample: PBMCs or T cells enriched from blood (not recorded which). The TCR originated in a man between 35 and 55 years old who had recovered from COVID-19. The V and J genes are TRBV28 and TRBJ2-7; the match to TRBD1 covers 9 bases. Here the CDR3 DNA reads TGTGCCAGCAGTGACCCGGGACAGGGCCCCCGGGAGCAGTACTTC. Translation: CASSDPGQGPREQYF.